This section outlines one TCR beta chain sequence together with its context. This CDR3 contains 15 residues. The V gene's germline CDR1 is SEHNR and CDR2 FQNEAQ (reference sequence). V shed 6 bases and J 4 bases; nucleotides not matched to a gene: 4. Profiling relied on immunoSEQ multiplex PCR, and the TCRdb table lists in-frame clones only, not all of them. This table holds fewer than 70,000 clones, 94% found once. These data are taken from a study of technical replicates of blood from a handful of donors. The source of this sequence is a human donor in good health. Sequenced sample: T cells isolated from PBMCs. The chain joins TRBV7-9 to TRBJ2-6; 9 bases line up with TRBD1. CDR3 residues: CASSLQGAGANVLTF. CDR3 nucleotides: TGTGCCAGCAGTTTACAGGGGGCGGGGGCCAACGTCCTGACTTTC.